These 20 T cell receptor beta chains share one sample of origin, sequenced in a study of metastatic and nonmetastatic thyroid tumors. Thyroid surgery was preceded by no treatment in any patient. TCRdb used MiXCR to call clones anew from the PCR reads. The table shows 89,000 or so clones, with over 8.5% occurring only once. Source material: blood. These receptors came from a female donor with papillary thyroid cancer or a benign thyroid nodule (not recorded which). Some clones in this sample may be carry-over from other donors' samples.

This chain links TRBV6-1 with TRBJ2-3; weak D call: TRBD2 (5 bases). The CDR3 length is 16 residues. The V end was cut by 1 base, the J end by 0 bases, with 11 bases between. CDR1 and CDR2 (germline): MNHNS, SASEGT. The CDR3: CASSEVPGSSTDTQYF. In DNA form, the CDR3 reads TGTGCCAGCAGTGAAGTGCCGGGGTCAAGCACAGATACGCAGTATTTT.

This clone was seen a handful of times. J is TRBJ2-1 and V is TRBV6-4, with TRBD2 matching 8 bases. Germline CDR1 and CDR2: MRHNA and SNTAGT. The CDR3 totals 15 residues. V dropped 5 bases and J dropped 3; count of bases not matched to a gene: 6. In nucleotides, the CDR3 is TGTGCCAGCAGTACCCTCCGGGGGGGCTACAATGAGCAGTTCTTC. Translating it yields CASSTLRGGYNEQFF.

This clone was detected ten times or more. The sample carries other DNA sequences with the same CDR3. This rearrangement joins TRBV5-1 to TRBJ2-5; D may be TRBD1 (6 bases). The CDR3 is made up of 14 amino acids. V was trimmed by 4 bases and J by 1 base, leaving 11 bases between them. Germline assignment: CDR1 SGHRS and CDR2 YFSETQ. CDR3 residues: CASSATGPQETQYF. For the CDR3, the DNA is TGCGCCAGCAGCGCGACAGGTCCCCAAGAGACCCAGTACTTC.

This clone was counted at least ten times. Different DNA sequences within this sample yield the same CDR3. The CDR3 sequence is CSAAGGISYEQYF. CDR3 in DNA: TGCAGCGCCGCCGGGGGGATTTCCTACGAGCAGTACTTC. This chain joins TRBV29-1 and TRBJ2-7; 7 bases are a match to TRBD2. This CDR3 has 13 amino acids. Losses at the gene ends were 7 bases for V and 1 base for J; bases not matched to a gene: 7. CDR1 and CDR2 (germline): SQVTM, ANQGSEA.

This clone showed up many times. CDR3 amino acids: CASSRIPDGHNEQFF. As DNA, the CDR3 is TGTGCCAGCAGCCGAATCCCCGACGGACACAATGAGCAGTTCTTC. This rearrangement joins TRBV7-3 to TRBJ2-1; no clear D. CDR1 is SGHTA, CDR2 FQGTGA, per germline. The CDR3 has 15 amino acids. V was shortened by 5 bases and J by 5 bases, with 16 bases between the two germline ends. The whole variable domain, remainder taken from reference TRBV7-3 and TRBJ2-1, is GAGVSQTPSNKVTEKGKYVELRCDPISGHTALYWYRQSLGQGPEFLIYFQGTGAADDSGLPNDRFFAVRPEGSVSTLKIQRTERGDSAVYLCASSRIPDGHNEQFFGPGTRLTVL.

This clone came up many times. The V gene is TRBV20-1, the J gene TRBJ1-1; D ambiguous. The CDR3 length is 15 residues. Germline CDR1 DFQATT, CDR2 SNEGSKA (reference sequence). V was cut by 6 bases and J by 0 bases, with 17 bases left in between. The CDR3 sequence is CSAERRRRMNTEAFF. The CDR3 nucleotides are TGCAGTGCCGAGAGGAGGAGGCGCATGAACACTGAAGCTTTCTTT.

This clone was counted ten times or more. The chain has TRBV30 and TRBJ1-5; TRBD1 aligns across 10 bases. Per the germline V gene, CDR1 is GTSNPN and CDR2 is SVGIG (reference sequence). The CDR3 runs 14 residues. V lost 4 bases, J lost 7 bases, and 7 bases stayed unmatched. CDR3 bases: TGTGCCTGGACTCCGGGACAGGGGAACCAGCCCCAGCATTTT. Amino acid sequence: CAWTPGQGNQPQHF.

This clone was detected many times. This chain joins TRBV10-1 and TRBJ2-7; no definite D call. CDR1 is WNHNN, CDR2 SYGVQD, per germline (reference sequence). This CDR3 comprises 13 residues. V was cut by 0 bases and J by 4 bases, with 7 bases left in between. The CDR3 nucleotides are TGCGCCAGCAGTGAGTCTCATGGTTACGAGCAGTACTTC. Translating gives CASSESHGYEQYF.

This clone has a count of ten or more. The chain joins TRBV4-2 to TRBJ1-6; unclear D gene. In germline, CDR1 is LGHNA, CDR2 YNFKEQ. The CDR3 is made up of 14 amino acids. V was trimmed by 6 bases and J by 10 bases, leaving 16 bases between them. Written as DNA, the CDR3 is TGTGCCAGCAGTAGGATAGAAAGAGGCTCACCCCTCCACTTT. Amino acids: CASSRIERGSPLHF.

To note about this clone: The identical CDR3 is also encoded by other nucleotide sequences in the sample. This sequence joins TRBV30 and TRBJ2-3; possibly TRBD1 or TRBD2 for D (5 bases each). Germline V gives CDR1 GTSNPN, CDR2 SVGIG (reference sequence). V was clipped by 4 bases and J by 3 bases, with 14 bases between them. This CDR3 region has 14 residues. This CDR3 reads CAWTSGRSTDTQYF. The CDR3 coding sequence is TGTGCCTGGACTTCGGGACGGTCTACAGATACGCAGTATTTT.

This clone was picked up many times. This chain's CDR3 is CASSGTGLTEQFF. The CDR3 coding sequence is TGCGCCAGCAGCGGGACAGGGTTAACTGAGCAGTTCTTC. The chain uses TRBV5-1 and TRBJ2-1; 9 bases are a match to TRBD1. V lost 4 bases and J lost 9; bases outside the gene matches: 5. CDR1 is SGHRS, CDR2 YFSETQ, per germline. The CDR3 has 13 residues.

At least ten counts were recorded for this clone. The chain recombines TRBV12-3 or TRBV12-4 with TRBJ2-3, with 8 nucleotides matching TRBD2. CDR3 length: 15 residues. J lost 0 bases, V lost 6 bases, and 5 bases had no gene match. As DNA, the CDR3 is TGTGCCAGCAGACCTAGCGGGTCAAGCACAGATACGCAGTATTTT. Protein product: CASRPSGSSTDTQYF.

Sample share makes this clone medium-sized. The chain has TRBV7-9 and TRBJ1-3, with D unclear. Germline lookup yields CDR1 SEHNR and CDR2 FQNEAQ (reference sequence). This CDR3 contains 15 residues. V was clipped by 5 bases and J by 6 bases, with 17 bases between them. CDR3 region: CASSPPGGMLNTIYF. DNA of the CDR3: TGTGCCAGCAGCCCTCCGGGAGGGATGTTAAACACCATATATTTT.

This clone was recorded a few times. The chain links TRBV2 to TRBJ2-7; unclear D gene. Germline-derived CDR1 and CDR2 are SNHLY and FYNNEI. The CDR3 is made up of 14 amino acids. Deletions cut 4 bases from V and 0 bases from J, with 10 bases between. CDR3 sequence (DNA): TGTGCCAGCAGTGCTCCCAGGACCTCCTACGAGCAGTACTTC. Its protein is CASSAPRTSYEQYF.

This clone has ten or more counts. This rearrangement joins TRBV10-3 to TRBJ2-7; 8 nucleotides agree with TRBD2. The CDR3 length is 11 residues. The germline gives CDR1 ENHRY, CDR2 SYGVKD. V lost 10 bases and J lost 3; bases outside the gene matches: 2. CDR3 bases: TGTGCCACCGGGACTAGCTACGAGCAGTACTTC. Translated: CATGTSYEQYF.

V gene TRBV6-1 combines with J gene TRBJ2-7; D perhaps matches TRBD1 (7 bases). CDR3 size: 13 residues. Germline assignment: CDR1 MNHNS and CDR2 SASEGT. Trimming pared 3 bases from V and 3 bases from J, leaving 9 bases between. CDR3 residues: CASSDQGGYEQYV. The CDR3 DNA follows: TGTGCCAGCAGTGATCAGGGGGGCTACGAGCAGTACGTC.

This clone has at least ten counts. The CDR3 reads CASSLAGASYEQYF. CDR3 nucleotides: TGTGCCAGCAGTCTAGCGGGGGCTTCCTACGAGCAGTACTTC. The J gene is TRBJ2-7, the V gene TRBV6-1; 10 positions agree with TRBD2. CDR1 MNHNS and CDR2 SASEGT come from the germline V gene. CDR3 length: 14 residues. The trim removed 5 bases at V and 1 base at J, leaving 2 bases unmatched.

This clone was picked up a small number of times. One end of the junction is discordant with germline, which a read error may explain. This chain connects TRBV6-1 to TRBJ1-2; a weak D match, TRBD1 (6 bases). Germline-derived CDR1 and CDR2 are MNHNS and SASEGT. CDR3 length: 13 residues. The CDR3 DNA is TGTGCCAGCGGTGAAGCTTATCTGGACAGTGCGAGCTTC. It specifies CASGEAYLDSASF.

The chain carries TRBV11-1 and TRBJ2-6; TRBD1 is a possible D gene (5 bases). The CDR3 spans 16 residues. Deletions cut 3 bases from V and 0 bases from J, with 9 bases between. Germline V gene data show CDR1 as SGHAT and CDR2 as FQDESV (reference sequence). The CDR3 spells CASSFREGSGANVLTF. As DNA, the CDR3 is TGTGCCAGCAGCTTCAGGGAAGGCTCTGGGGCCAACGTCCTGACTTTC.

This clone was observed many times. V gene TRBV2 combines with J gene TRBJ1-5; TRBD1 matches 7 bases. The J segment lost 0 bases and the V segment lost 6 bases, leaving 5 bases of the junction unmatched. Looked up from germline, CDR1 is SNHLY and CDR2 is FYNNEI. The CDR3 length is 15 residues. DNA of the CDR3: TGTGCCAGCAGCTCGGGACAGCTTAGCAATCAGCCCCAGCATTTT. Amino acids: CASSSGQLSNQPQHF. The entire variable domain, with the rest obtained from reference TRBV2 and TRBJ1-5, is as follows: EPEVTQTPSHQVTQMGQEVILRCVPISNHLYFYWYRQILGQKVEFLVSFYNNEISEKSEIFDDQFSVERPDGSNFTLKIRSTKLEDSAMYFCASSSGQLSNQPQHFGDGTRLSIL.